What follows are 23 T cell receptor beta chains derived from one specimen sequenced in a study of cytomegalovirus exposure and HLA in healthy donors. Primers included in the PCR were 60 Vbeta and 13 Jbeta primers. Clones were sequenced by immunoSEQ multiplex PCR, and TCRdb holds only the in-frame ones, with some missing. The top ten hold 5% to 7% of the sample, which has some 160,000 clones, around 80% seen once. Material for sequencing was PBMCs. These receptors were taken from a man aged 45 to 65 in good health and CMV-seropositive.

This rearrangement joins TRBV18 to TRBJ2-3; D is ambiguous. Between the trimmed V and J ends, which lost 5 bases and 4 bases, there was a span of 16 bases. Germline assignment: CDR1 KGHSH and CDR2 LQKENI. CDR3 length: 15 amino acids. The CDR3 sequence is CASSAPSEVADTQYF. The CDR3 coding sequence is TGTGCCAGCTCAGCCCCTAGTGAGGTTGCAGATACGCAGTATTTT.

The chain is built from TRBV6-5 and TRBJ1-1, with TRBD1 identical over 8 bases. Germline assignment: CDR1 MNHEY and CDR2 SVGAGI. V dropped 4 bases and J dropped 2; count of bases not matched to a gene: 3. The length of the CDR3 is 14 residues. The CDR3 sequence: CASSWSGGNTEAFF. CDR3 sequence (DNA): TGTGCCAGCAGTTGGTCAGGGGGCAACACTGAAGCTTTCTTT.

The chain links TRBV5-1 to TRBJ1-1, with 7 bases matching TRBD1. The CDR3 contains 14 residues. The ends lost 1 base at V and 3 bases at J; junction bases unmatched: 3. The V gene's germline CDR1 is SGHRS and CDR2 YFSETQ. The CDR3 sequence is CASSLTQGDTEAFF. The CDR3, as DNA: TGCGCCAGCAGCTTGACTCAGGGGGACACTGAAGCTTTCTTT.

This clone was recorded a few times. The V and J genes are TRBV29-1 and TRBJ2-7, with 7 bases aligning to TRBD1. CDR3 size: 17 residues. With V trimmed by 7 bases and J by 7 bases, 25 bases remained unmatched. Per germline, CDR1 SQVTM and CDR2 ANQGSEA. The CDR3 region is CSDIFTGATLPLEEQYV. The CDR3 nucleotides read TGCAGCGACATCTTTACAGGGGCCACGCTACCTCTGGAGGAGCAGTACGTC.

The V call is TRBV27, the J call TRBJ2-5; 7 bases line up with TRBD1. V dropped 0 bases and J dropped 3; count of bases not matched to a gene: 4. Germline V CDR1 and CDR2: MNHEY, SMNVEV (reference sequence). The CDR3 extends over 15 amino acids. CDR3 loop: CASSLSDRWEETQYF. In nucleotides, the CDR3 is TGTGCCAGCAGTTTATCGGACAGGTGGGAAGAGACCCAGTACTTC.

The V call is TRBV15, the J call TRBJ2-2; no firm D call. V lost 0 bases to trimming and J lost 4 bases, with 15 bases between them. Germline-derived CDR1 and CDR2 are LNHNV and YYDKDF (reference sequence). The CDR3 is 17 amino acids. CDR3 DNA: TGTGCCACCAGCAGAGATAGGCGGTTTGGGTTCACCGGGGAGCTGTTTTTT. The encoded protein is CATSRDRRFGFTGELFF.

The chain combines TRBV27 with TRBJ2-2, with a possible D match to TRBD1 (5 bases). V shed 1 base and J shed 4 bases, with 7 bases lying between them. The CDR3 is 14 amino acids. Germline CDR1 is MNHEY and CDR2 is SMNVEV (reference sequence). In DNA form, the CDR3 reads TGTGCCAGCAGTTTATTAGGGGTCACCGGGGAGCTGTTTTTT. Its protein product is CASSLLGVTGELFF.

The CDR3 spells CASSPGRGTNEKLFF. CDR3 DNA sequence: TGCGCCAGCAGCCCAGGGAGGGGTACTAATGAAAAACTGTTTTTT. The chain has TRBV5-1 and TRBJ1-4, with a weak D call TRBD1 (5 bases). The V gene lost 4 bases and the J gene lost 2 bases, with 12 bases spanning the gap. The germline V gene encodes CDR1 SGHRS and CDR2 YFSETQ. CDR3 length: 15 amino acids.

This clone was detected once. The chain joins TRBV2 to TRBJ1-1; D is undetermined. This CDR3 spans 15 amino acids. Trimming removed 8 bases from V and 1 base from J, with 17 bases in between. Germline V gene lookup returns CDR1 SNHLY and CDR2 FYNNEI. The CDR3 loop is CASPPNAGPNTEAFF. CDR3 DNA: TGTGCCAGCCCACCAAACGCGGGCCCGAACACTGAAGCTTTCTTT.

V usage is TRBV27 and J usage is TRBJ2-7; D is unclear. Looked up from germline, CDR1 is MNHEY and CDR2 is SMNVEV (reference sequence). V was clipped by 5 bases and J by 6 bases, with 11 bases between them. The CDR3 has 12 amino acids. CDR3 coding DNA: TGTGCCAGCAGTACACAGACCGGCGAGCAGTACTTC. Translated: CASSTQTGEQYF.

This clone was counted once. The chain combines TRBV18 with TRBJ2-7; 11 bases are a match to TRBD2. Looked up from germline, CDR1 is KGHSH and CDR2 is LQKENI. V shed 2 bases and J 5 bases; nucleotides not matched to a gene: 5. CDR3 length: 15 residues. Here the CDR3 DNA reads TGTGCCAGCTCACCAGTAGCTAGCGGGGGGCACGAGCAGTACTTC. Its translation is CASSPVASGGHEQYF.

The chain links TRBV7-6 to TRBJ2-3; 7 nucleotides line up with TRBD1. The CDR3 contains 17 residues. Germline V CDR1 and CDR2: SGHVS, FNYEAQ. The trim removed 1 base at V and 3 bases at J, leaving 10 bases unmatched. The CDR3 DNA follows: TGTGCCAGCAGCTTAGTGCTCGGCAGGGGGATTACAGATACGCAGTATTTT. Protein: CASSLVLGRGITDTQYF. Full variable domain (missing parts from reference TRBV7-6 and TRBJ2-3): GAGVSQSPRYKVTKRGQDVALRCDPISGHVSLYWYRQALGQGPEFLTYFNYEAQQDKSGLPNDRFSAERPEGSISTLTIQRTEQRDSAMYRCASSLVLGRGITDTQYFGPGTRLTVL.

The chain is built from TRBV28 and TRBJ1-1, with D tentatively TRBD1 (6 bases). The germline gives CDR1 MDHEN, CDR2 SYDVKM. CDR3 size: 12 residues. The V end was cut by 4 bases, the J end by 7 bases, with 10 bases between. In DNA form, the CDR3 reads TGTGCCAGCAGTTCCGGGACACGTGAAGCTTTCTTT. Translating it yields CASSSGTREAFF.

This chain's CDR3 is CASSQGQPPYEQYF. The DNA for the CDR3 is TGTGCCAGCAGTCAGGGACAGCCTCCCTACGAGCAGTACTTC. This chain joins TRBV7-9 and TRBJ2-7; 7 positions agree with TRBD1. The CDR3 is made up of 14 amino acids. CDR1 and CDR2 from the germline V gene are SEHNR and FQNEAQ (reference sequence). V was pared by 6 bases and J by 2 bases, with 7 bases of the junction left unmatched.

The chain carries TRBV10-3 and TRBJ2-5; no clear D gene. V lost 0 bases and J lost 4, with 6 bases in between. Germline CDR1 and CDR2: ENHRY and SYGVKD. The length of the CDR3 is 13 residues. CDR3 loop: CAISESVAETQYF. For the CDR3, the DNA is TGTGCCATCAGTGAGTCGGTAGCAGAGACCCAGTACTTC.

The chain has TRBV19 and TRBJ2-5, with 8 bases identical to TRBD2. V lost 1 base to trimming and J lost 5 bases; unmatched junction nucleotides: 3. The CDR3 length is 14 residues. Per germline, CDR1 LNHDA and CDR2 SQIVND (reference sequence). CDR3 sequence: CASSIGGGPETQYF. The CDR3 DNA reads TGTGCCAGTAGTATAGGCGGGGGGCCGGAGACCCAGTACTTC.

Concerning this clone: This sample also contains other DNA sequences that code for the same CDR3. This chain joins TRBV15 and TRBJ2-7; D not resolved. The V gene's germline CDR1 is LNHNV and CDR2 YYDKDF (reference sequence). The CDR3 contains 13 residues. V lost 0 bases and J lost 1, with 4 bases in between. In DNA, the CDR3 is TGTGCCACCAGCAGAGACCGTTCCTACGAGCAGTACTTC. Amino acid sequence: CATSRDRSYEQYF.

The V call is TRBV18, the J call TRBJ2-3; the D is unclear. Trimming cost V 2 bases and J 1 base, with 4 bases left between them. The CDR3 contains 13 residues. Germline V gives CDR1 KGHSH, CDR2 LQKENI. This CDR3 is CASSPSGTDTQYF. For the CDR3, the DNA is TGTGCCAGCTCACCAAGCGGCACAGATACGCAGTATTTT. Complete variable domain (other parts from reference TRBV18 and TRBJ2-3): NAGVMQNPRHLVRRRGQEARLRCSPMKGHSHVYWYRQLPEEGLKFMVYLQKENIIDESGMPKERFSAEFPKEGPSILRIQQVVRGDSAAYFCASSPSGTDTQYFGPGTRLTVL.

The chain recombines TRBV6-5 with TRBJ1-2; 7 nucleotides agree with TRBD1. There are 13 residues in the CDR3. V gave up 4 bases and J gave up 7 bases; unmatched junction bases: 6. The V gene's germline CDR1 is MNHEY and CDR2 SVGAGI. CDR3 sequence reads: CASSWEQGIGYTF. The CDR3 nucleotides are TGTGCCAGCAGTTGGGAACAGGGGATTGGCTACACCTTC.

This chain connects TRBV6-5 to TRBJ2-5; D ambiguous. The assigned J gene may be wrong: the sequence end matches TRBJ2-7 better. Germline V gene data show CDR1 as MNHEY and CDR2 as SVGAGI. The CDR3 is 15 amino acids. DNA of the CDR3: TGTGCCAGCAGTTACTCGAGTACGATACCCTACGAGCAGTACTTC. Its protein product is CASSYSSTIPYEQYF.

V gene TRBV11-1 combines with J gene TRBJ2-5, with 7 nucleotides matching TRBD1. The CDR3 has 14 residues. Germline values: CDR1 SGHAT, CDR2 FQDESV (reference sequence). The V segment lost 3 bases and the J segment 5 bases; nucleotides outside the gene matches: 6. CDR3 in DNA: TGTGCCAGCAGCTTCTGGACAGGCGACGAGACCCAGTACTTC. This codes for CASSFWTGDETQYF.

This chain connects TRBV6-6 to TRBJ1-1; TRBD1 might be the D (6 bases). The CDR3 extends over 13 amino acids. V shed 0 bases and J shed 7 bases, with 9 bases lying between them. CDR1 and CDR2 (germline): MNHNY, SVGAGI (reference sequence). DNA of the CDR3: TGTGCCAGCAGTTACTCAGGGGGAAGTGAAGCTTTCTTT. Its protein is CASSYSGGSEAFF.

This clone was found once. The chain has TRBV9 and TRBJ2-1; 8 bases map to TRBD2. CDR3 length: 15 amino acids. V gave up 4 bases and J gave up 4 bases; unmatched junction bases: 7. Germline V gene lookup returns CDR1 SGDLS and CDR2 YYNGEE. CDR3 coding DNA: TGTGCCAGCAGCCCTGGCAGCGGGGGTTACAATGAGCAGTTCTTC. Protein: CASSPGSGGYNEQFF.